The rows below give T cell receptor beta chains drawn from one sample of a study of blood T cell repertoires in COVID-19. Sequencing was performed with immunoSEQ multiplex PCR; in TCRdb, only in-frame clones are kept and a portion is missing. The sample shows more than 85,000 clones, 85% of them seen only once. Input material: peripheral blood. Every receptor here comes from a man of 80 years or more with acute or convalescent COVID-19. Each CDR3 is given with its conserved first and last residue. D genes are given only for firm matches. Clone size is given for some rows only: seen once, a few or many times, or a class if the clone is expanded.

CDR3nt | CDR3aa | v_gene | abundance | j_gene | d_gene
TGTGCCAGCAGTGAAAGACAGGGAATAGGCTACACCTTC | CASSERQGIGYTF | TRBV6-1 | NA | TRBJ1-2 | TRBD1
TGTGCCATCAGTGGGCAGGCTAGCGGGCCAAGCTCCTACGAGCAGTACTTC | CAISGQASGPSSYEQYF | TRBV10-3 | NA | TRBJ2-7 | TRBD2
TGTGCCAGCAGCCAATCTAACTATGGCTACACCTTC | CASSQSNYGYTF | TRBV6-5 | NA | TRBJ1-2 | NA
TGTGCCAGCAGTGGAGACAGGGGTGGACCCCTCCACTTT | CASSGDRGGPLHF | TRBV2 | once | TRBJ1-6 | TRBD1
TGCGCCAGTTCGGGAGGGCCGATAGATACGCAGTATTTT | CASSGGPIDTQYF | TRBV23-1 | NA | TRBJ2-3 | TRBD2
TGTGCCAGCAGCGTCACCGGAAACCGGGACACCGGCAATCAGCCCCAGCATTTT | CASSVTGNRDTGNQPQHF | TRBV25-1 | NA | TRBJ1-5 | NA
TGTGCCAGCAGCTTAGGAGCAGGGGGCAATCAGCCCCAGCATTTT | CASSLGAGGNQPQHF | TRBV7-9 | NA | TRBJ1-5 | NA
TGTGCCAGCAGCTTCGGGGCGGGGGACTCCTACGAGCAGTACTTC | CASSFGAGDSYEQYF | TRBV7-2 | NA | TRBJ2-7 | TRBD2
TGTGCCAGCGAAGGGACACTTACCTACGAGCAGTACTTC | CASEGTLTYEQYF | TRBV2 | NA | TRBJ2-7 | NA
TGCGCCAGCAGCCAACCCCTCAGGGGGGCCGGGGAGCTGTTTTTT | CASSQPLRGAGELFF | TRBV4-1 | NA | TRBJ2-2 | NA
TGTGCCAGTAGTCCAAGGGACATAAGCACAGATACGCAGTATTTT | CASSPRDISTDTQYF | TRBV19 | NA | TRBJ2-3 | NA
TGTGCCAGCAGCCCACTAGGGTACGAGCAGTACTTC | CASSPLGYEQYF | TRBV6-5 | NA | TRBJ2-7 | NA
TGTGCCAGCAGTGGGACTGAACGGTCGACCGGGCAGTACTTC | CASSGTERSTGQYF | TRBV2 | NA | TRBJ2-7 | NA
TGTGCCACCAGTCCCGACTCCTATGGCTACACCTTC | CATSPDSYGYTF | TRBV24-1 | once | TRBJ1-2 | NA
TGTGCCAGCAGCCAAGCCGCGGGGATTAGGGAAAAACTGTTTTTT | CASSQAAGIREKLFF | TRBV4-2 | NA | TRBJ1-4 | NA
TGTGCCAGCAGCTTAAAGGGACAAGACGGGTACACCGGGGAGCTGTTTTTT | CASSLKGQDGYTGELFF | TRBV7-8 | NA | TRBJ2-2 | NA
TGTGCCAGCGGGAATAGCGGGAGCCAAGAGACCCAGTACTTC | CASGNSGSQETQYF | TRBV28 | NA | TRBJ2-5 | TRBD2
TGCGCCAGCAGCTTGGGAGGCGGGATTCCCTCCTACGAGCAGTACTTC | CASSLGGGIPSYEQYF | TRBV5-1 | NA | TRBJ2-7 | NA
TGTGCCAGCAGTTTTACTAGCGGGAGCACCTACAATGAGCAGTTCTTC | CASSFTSGSTYNEQFF | TRBV28 | NA | TRBJ2-1 | TRBD2
TGTGCCAGCAGCTTACGCCTAGCGGGAGGTGAGCAGTTCTTC | CASSLRLAGGEQFF | TRBV13 | NA | TRBJ2-1 | TRBD2
TGTGCCAGCAGCGTAGACCCACCGGGACACCTGAACACTGAAGCTTTCTTT | CASSVDPPGHLNTEAFF | TRBV9 | NA | TRBJ1-1 | NA
TGTGCCAGCAGCCAGGGACAGGGGTATGGCTACACCTTC | CASSQGQGYGYTF | TRBV12-3/TRBV12-4 | NA | TRBJ1-2 | TRBD1
TGTGCCAGCAGTGAAGCGCCAACAGTTGAAGCTTTCTTT | CASSEAPTVEAFF | TRBV6-1 | NA | TRBJ1-1 | NA
TGTGCCAGCTGCCGTGGCGGGAGAACAGATACGCAGTATTTT | CASCRGGRTDTQYF | TRBV9 | NA | TRBJ2-3 | TRBD2
TGCGCCAGCAGCTTGAAGTGGCCTAGCGGGATCCGAGAGACCCAGTACTTC | CASSLKWPSGIRETQYF | TRBV5-1 | NA | TRBJ2-5 | TRBD2
TGCGCCAGCAGCTCAGGGAGACTAGCGGGAAGTTCCTACAATGAGCAGTTCTTC | CASSSGRLAGSSYNEQFF | TRBV5-1 | NA | TRBJ2-1 | TRBD2
TGTGCCAGCAGCCAGAGGAGAGCTGGCTACACCTTC | CASSQRRAGYTF | TRBV3-1/TRBV3-2 | NA | TRBJ1-2 | NA
TGCGCCAGCAGCCGCGCGGGGAACGAACCCCTCCACTTT | CASSRAGNEPLHF | TRBV4-3 | NA | TRBJ1-6 | NA
TGTGCCAGCAGCTTGAAGACAGGTCGGGCTTTCTTT | CASSLKTGRAFF | TRBV5-6 | few | TRBJ1-1 | NA
TGCGCCAGCAGCGGACCGGGACTAGCGGAGTACAGCACAGATACGCAGTATTTT | CASSGPGLAEYSTDTQYF | TRBV5-1 | NA | TRBJ2-3 | TRBD2
TGTGCCAGCAGCCCTCGCCCCCCTAGCGGGAGTTCAGATACGCAGTATTTT | CASSPRPPSGSSDTQYF | TRBV3-1/TRBV3-2 | once | TRBJ2-3 | TRBD2
TGTGCCAGCAGCTTAACTTGGGGAGGGCGTCAGCCCCAGCATTTT | CASSLTWGGRQPQHF | TRBV11-2 | NA | TRBJ1-5 | NA
TGTGCCAGCAGCTCCACCGGGACAGGGGCGAACACTGAAGCTTTCTTT | CASSSTGTGANTEAFF | TRBV7-2 | NA | TRBJ1-1 | TRBD1
TGTGCCAGCAGCTCCCAGGGACTAGCGGGGGGTTTTGGCACAGATACGCAGTATTTT | CASSSQGLAGGFGTDTQYF | TRBV5-4 | NA | TRBJ2-3 | TRBD2
TGTGCCAGCAGTACCCACAGGGTTAGGGGTGGCGAGCAGTACTTC | CASSTHRVRGGEQYF | TRBV28 | NA | TRBJ2-7 | NA
TGCAGTGCTAGGAGGGGGGGAGCTTTCTTT | CSARRGGAFF | TRBV20-1 | NA | TRBJ1-1 | NA
TGTGCCAGTGCAGGGCCCCTGAACACTGAAGCTTTCTTT | CASAGPLNTEAFF | TRBV6-6 | NA | TRBJ1-1 | NA
TGTGCCAGCAGCCGCACCCCCTACCAGACCCAGTACTTC | CASSRTPYQTQYF | TRBV3-1/TRBV3-2 | NA | TRBJ2-5 | NA
TGTGCCAGCAGTGAAGACAGGGGGCGAGGTGAGCAGTTCTTC | CASSEDRGRGEQFF | TRBV6-1 | NA | TRBJ2-1 | TRBD1
TGTGCCACCAGCATAGACAGGGTCGGTCAGCCCCAGCATTTT | CATSIDRVGQPQHF | TRBV15 | NA | TRBJ1-5 | TRBD1
TGTGCCAGCAGCTTAGCTGGCGGGAGTGCTACAGATACGCAGTATTTT | CASSLAGGSATDTQYF | TRBV7-8 | NA | TRBJ2-3 | TRBD2
TGCGCCAGCAGCTTGCGTCTAGCGGGGAACGAGCAGTACTTC | CASSLRLAGNEQYF | TRBV5-1 | NA | TRBJ2-7 | TRBD2
TGTGCCAGCAGTACAGCGAGCGGGCATCAGCCCCAGCATTTT | CASSTASGHQPQHF | TRBV6-5 | NA | TRBJ1-5 | NA
TGTGCCAGCAGCGTAGGAAGAGGCGGGACTGAGACCCAGTACTTC | CASSVGRGGTETQYF | TRBV9 | NA | TRBJ2-5 | NA
TGCAGCGTCGTGCACAGGGGCCCGGGAGATACGCAGTATTTT | CSVVHRGPGDTQYF | TRBV29-1 | NA | TRBJ2-3 | TRBD1
TGTGCCAGCAGTTACCGGGACAGAGTACAGCCCCAGCATTTT | CASSYRDRVQPQHF | TRBV6-5 | NA | TRBJ1-5 | TRBD1
TGTGCCTCGGAGAGGGGGACTGAAGCTTTCTTT | CASERGTEAFF | TRBV30 | few | TRBJ1-1 | NA
TGTGCCAGCAGTTTAGCGCGGACCGGGGAGCTGTTTTTT | CASSLARTGELFF | TRBV12-3/TRBV12-4 | once | TRBJ2-2 | NA
TGTGCCAGCAGCCAACTATTAACTAGCGGGAAATCAGAGACCCAGTACTTC | CASSQLLTSGKSETQYF | TRBV3-1/TRBV3-2 | NA | TRBJ2-5 | TRBD2
TGTGCCACCAGCACGCGACAGGGGGGCAATGAGCAGTTCTTC | CATSTRQGGNEQFF | TRBV15 | NA | TRBJ2-1 | TRBD1
TGTGCCAGCAGGGCCTCCCCCCCTAGCTACGAGCAGTACTTC | CASRASPPSYEQYF | TRBV6-6 | NA | TRBJ2-7 | NA
TGTGCCAGCAGCGTAGGGATCCGGGACACAGATACGCAGTATTTT | CASSVGIRDTDTQYF | TRBV9 | NA | TRBJ2-3 | NA
TGTGCCAGCAGCCGAGCGGACAGGGGGTTTGATGGCTACACCTTC | CASSRADRGFDGYTF | TRBV7-8 | NA | TRBJ1-2 | TRBD1
TGTGCCAGCAGTCCCGGGACTAGCGGGATTATTGCCGGGGAGCTGTTTTTT | CASSPGTSGIIAGELFF | TRBV6-2/TRBV6-3 | NA | TRBJ2-2 | TRBD2
TGTGCCAGCAGCTTAGAAGCCTCAGGGATGGGCCAAGAGACCCAGTACTTC | CASSLEASGMGQETQYF | TRBV7-2 | NA | TRBJ2-5 | NA
TGCGCCAGCAGCCAAGACGCGGGACAGAGCCCCTACGAGCAGTACTTC | CASSQDAGQSPYEQYF | TRBV4-1 | once | TRBJ2-7 | NA
TGTGCCAGCACCGACAGGGTCTACGAGCAGTACTTC | CASTDRVYEQYF | TRBV27 | NA | TRBJ2-7 | TRBD1
TGTGCCAGCAGCTTAAATTCACAATCAGCCCAGCATTTT | CASSLNSQSAQHF | TRBV7-9 | NA | TRBJ1-5 | NA
TGTGCCAGCAGACCCGTCAGGGGGCGCGGCAATGACTATGGCTACACCTTC | CASRPVRGRGNDYGYTF | TRBV11-2 | NA | TRBJ1-2 | TRBD1